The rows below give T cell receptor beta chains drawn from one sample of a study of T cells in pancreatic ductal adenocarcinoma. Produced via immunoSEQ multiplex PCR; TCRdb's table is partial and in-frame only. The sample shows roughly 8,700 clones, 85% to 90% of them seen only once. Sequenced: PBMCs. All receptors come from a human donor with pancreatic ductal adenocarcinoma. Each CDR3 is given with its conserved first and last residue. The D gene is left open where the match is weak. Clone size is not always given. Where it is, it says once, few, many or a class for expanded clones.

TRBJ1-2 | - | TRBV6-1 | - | CASSAEGGSGYTF | TGTGCCAGCAGTGCAGAGGGCGGGTCTGGCTACACCTTC
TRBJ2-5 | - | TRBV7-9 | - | CASSLVLGGRETQYF | TGTGCCAGCAGCTTAGTTCTCGGGGGTCGAGAGACCCAGTACTTC
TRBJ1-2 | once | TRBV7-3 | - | CASSPGGGRNYGYTF | TGTGCCAGCAGCCCGGGGGGGGGCAGAAACTATGGCTACACCTTC
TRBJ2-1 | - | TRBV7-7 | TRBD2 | CASSLSASGGPGYNEQFF | TGTGCTAGCAGCTTAAGTGCTAGCGGGGGCCCCGGGTACAATGAGCAGTTCTTC
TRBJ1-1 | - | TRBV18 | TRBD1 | CASSPRDRGPGAFF | TGTGCCAGCTCACCACGGGACAGGGGACCGGGAGCTTTCTTT
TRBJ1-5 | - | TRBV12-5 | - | CASGLEESQPQHF | TGTGCTAGTGGTTTGGAAGAGAGTCAGCCCCAGCATTTT
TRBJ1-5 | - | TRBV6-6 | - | CASNQDRVGSQPQHF | TGTGCCAGCAACCAAGATCGGGTGGGGAGTCAGCCCCAGCATTTT
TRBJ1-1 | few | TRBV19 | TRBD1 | CASSDVPGTGGTEAFF | TGTGCCAGTAGCGATGTCCCCGGGACAGGGGGCACTGAAGCTTTCTTT
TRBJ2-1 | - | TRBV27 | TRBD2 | CASAPSGSSYNEQFF | TGTGCCAGCGCCCCGAGCGGGAGCTCCTACAATGAGCAGTTCTTC
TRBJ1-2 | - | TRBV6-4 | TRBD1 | CASSKQGSNYGYTF | TGTGCCAGCAGTAAACAGGGGTCTAACTATGGCTACACCTTC
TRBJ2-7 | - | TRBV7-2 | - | CASSLSHEQYF | TGTGCCAGCAGCTTAAGCCACGAGCAGTACTTC
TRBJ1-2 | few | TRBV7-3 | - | CASSPPSGYGYTF | TGTGCCAGCAGCCCTCCATCAGGGTATGGCTACACCTTC
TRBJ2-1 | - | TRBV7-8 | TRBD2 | CASSPGGGRAYNEQFF | TGTGCCAGCAGCCCTGGGGGCGGGAGGGCGTACAATGAGCAGTTCTTC
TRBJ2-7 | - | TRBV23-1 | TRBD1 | CASRRDRPYEQYF | TGCGCCAGCAGAAGGGACAGGCCATACGAGCAGTACTTC
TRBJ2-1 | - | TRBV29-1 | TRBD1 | CSVQGGQGAANEQFF | TGCAGCGTCCAAGGGGGCCAGGGGGCAGCCAATGAGCAGTTCTTC